This T cell receptor (beta chain) was recovered during a study of radiotherapy plus CTLA-4 blockade in lung cancer. Whole-study context: Objective responses were recorded in over 15% of patients, with disease control recorded in 30% to 35%.

This table comes from immunoSEQ multiplex PCR, and its TCRdb copy is limited to in-frame clones, with some not included. Of fewer than 65,000 clones listed, approximately 82% are singletons. General study points: Radiotherapy plus ipilimumab was followed by expansion in blood of tumor-derived TCR clones. Early blood T cell clone dynamics, with interferon-beta, were reported to best predict response.

As to this clone: The target antigen is unknown.

There are 15 residues in the CDR3. The J segment lost 0 bases and the V segment lost 2 bases, leaving 4 bases of the junction unmatched. The germline CDR1 and CDR2 sequences are MNHNS and SASEGT. Chemo-refractory metastatic non-small-cell lung cancer patients received focal radiation with ipilimumab CTLA-4 blockade. V is TRBV6-1 and J is TRBJ2-7, with TRBD1 identical over 7 bases. Source: peripheral blood, taken from a patient treated with radiotherapy plus ipilimumab. The TCR comes from a human donor with non-small cell lung cancer whose response to radiotherapy plus ipilimumab could not be evaluated. The CDR3 nucleotides read TGTGCCAGCAGTGAAACCGACAGGGTCTCCTACGAGCAGTACTTC. It yields the protein CASSETDRVSYEQYF.